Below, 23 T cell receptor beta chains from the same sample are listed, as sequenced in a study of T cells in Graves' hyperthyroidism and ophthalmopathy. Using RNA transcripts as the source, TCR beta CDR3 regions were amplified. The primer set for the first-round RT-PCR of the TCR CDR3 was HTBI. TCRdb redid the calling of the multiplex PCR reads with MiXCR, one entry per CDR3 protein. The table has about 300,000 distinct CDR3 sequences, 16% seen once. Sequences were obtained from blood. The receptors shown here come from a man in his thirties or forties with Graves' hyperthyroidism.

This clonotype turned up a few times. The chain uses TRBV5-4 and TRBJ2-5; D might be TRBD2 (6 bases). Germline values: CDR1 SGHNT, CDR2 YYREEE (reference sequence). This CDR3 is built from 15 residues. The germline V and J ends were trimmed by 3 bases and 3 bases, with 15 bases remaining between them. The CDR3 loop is CASSSLGLTKETQYF. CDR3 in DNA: TGTGCCAGCAGCTCCCTCGGACTAACGAAAGAGACCCAGTACTTC.

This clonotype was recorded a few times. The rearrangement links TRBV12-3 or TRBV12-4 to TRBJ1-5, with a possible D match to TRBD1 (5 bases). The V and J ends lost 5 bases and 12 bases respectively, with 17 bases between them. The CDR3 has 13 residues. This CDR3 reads CASSIRDLGDQHF. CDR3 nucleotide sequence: TGTGCCAGCAGTATCCGGGACCTAGGTGACCAGCATTTT.

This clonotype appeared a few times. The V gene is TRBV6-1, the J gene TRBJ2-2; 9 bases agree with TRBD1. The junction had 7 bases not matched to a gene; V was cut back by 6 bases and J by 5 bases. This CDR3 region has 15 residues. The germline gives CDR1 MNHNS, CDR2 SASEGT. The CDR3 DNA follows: TGTGCCAGCAGCCCCGGGACAGGGTATACCGGGGAGCTGTTTTTT. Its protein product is CASSPGTGYTGELFF.

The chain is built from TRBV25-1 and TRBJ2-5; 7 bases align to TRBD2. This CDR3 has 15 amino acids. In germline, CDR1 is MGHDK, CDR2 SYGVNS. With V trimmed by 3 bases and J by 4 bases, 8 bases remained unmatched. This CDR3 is CASSEGGGGGETQYF. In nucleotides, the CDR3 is TGTGCCAGCAGTGAGGGGGGAGGCGGGGGAGAGACCCAGTACTTC.

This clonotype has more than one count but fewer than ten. The CDR3 sequence: CASQRFSGNTIYF. The DNA for the CDR3 is TGTGCCTCCCAAAGGTTCTCTGGAAACACCATATATTTT. This sequence joins TRBV19 and TRBJ1-3; D not certain. The germline gives CDR1 LNHDA, CDR2 SQIVND (reference sequence). This CDR3 is 13 amino acids long. The ends were cut back, 11 bases at V and 0 bases at J, with 11 bases in the middle.

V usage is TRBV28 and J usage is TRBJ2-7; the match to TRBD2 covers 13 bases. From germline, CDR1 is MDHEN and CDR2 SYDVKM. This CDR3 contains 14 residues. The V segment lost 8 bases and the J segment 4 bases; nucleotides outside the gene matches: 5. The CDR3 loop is CASGTSGASYEQYF. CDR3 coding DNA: TGTGCCAGCGGGACTAGCGGGGCCTCGTACGAGCAGTACTTC.

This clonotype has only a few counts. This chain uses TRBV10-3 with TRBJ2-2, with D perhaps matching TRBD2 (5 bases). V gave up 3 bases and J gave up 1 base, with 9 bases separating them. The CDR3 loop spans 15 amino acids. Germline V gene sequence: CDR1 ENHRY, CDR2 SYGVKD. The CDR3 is CAISDRTLNTGELFF. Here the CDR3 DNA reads TGTGCCATCAGTGACAGGACTTTGAACACCGGGGAGCTGTTTTTT.

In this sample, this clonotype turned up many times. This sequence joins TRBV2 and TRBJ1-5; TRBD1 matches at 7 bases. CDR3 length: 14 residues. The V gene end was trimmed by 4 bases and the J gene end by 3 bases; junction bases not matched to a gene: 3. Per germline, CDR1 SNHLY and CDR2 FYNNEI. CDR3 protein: CASSAGTVNQPQHF. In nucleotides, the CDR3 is TGTGCCAGCAGTGCCGGGACAGTCAATCAGCCCCAGCATTTT.

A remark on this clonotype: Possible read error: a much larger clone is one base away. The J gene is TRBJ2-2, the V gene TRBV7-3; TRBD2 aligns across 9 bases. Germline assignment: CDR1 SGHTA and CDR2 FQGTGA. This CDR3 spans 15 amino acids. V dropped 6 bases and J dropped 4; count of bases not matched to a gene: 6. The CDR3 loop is CASSYSGSGTGELFF. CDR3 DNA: TGTGCCAGCAGTTATAGCGGGAGCGGCACCGGGGAGCTGTTTTTT.

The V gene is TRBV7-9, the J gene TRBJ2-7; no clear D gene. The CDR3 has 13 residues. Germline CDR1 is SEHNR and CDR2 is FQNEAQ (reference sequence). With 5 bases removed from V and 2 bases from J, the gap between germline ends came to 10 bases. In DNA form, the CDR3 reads TGTGCCAGCAGCCCCTCCAGCCCCTACGAGCAGTACTTC. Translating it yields CASSPSSPYEQYF.

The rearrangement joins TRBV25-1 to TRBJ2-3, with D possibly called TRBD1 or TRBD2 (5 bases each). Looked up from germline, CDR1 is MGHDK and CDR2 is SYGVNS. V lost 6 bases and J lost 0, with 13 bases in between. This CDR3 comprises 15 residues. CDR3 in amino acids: CASRTSWDSTDTQYF. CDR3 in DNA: TGTGCCAGCAGAACAAGTTGGGACAGCACAGATACGCAGTATTTT.

The CDR3 coding sequence is TGTGCCAGTGGGGAGGGGGCGAGATCACCCCTCCACTTT. Translated, it gives CASGEGARSPLHF. The genes are TRBV19 and TRBJ1-6; the match to TRBD1 covers 7 bases. The CDR3 length is 13 residues. Per germline, CDR1 LNHDA and CDR2 SQIVND (reference sequence). Trimming removed 8 bases from V and 10 bases from J; junction bases left unmatched: 8.

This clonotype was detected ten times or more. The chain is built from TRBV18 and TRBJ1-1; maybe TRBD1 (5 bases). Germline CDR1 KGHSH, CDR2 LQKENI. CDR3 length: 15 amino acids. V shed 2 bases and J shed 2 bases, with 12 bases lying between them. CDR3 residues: CASSPVQAINTEAFF. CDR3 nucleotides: TGTGCCAGCTCACCAGTACAGGCAATTAACACTGAAGCTTTCTTT.

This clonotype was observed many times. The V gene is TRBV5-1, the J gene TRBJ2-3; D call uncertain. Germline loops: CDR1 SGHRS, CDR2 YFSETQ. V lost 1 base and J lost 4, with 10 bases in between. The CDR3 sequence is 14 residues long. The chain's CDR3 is CASSLRSLADTQYF. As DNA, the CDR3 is TGCGCCAGCAGCTTGCGTTCTCTGGCAGATACGCAGTATTTT.

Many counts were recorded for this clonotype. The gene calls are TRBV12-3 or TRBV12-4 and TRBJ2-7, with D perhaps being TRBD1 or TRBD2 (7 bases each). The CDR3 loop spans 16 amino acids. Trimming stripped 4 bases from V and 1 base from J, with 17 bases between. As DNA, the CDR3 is TGTGCCAGCAGTTCAGGGGGGGTTGGGCCATCCTACGAGCAGTACTTC. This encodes CASSSGGVGPSYEQYF.

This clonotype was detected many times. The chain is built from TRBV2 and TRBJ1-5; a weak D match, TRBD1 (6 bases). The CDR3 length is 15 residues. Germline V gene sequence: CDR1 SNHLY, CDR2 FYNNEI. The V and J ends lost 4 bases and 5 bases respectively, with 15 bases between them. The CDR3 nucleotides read TGTGCCAGCAGTGCCGGGACAAGTTCTTATCAGCCCCAGCATTTT. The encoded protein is CASSAGTSSYQPQHF.

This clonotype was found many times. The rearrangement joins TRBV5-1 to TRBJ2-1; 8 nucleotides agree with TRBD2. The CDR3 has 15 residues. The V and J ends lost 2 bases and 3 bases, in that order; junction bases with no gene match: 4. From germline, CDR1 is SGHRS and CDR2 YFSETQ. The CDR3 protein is CASSLAGDHYNEQFF. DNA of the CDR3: TGCGCCAGCAGCTTAGCGGGAGATCACTACAATGAGCAGTTCTTC.

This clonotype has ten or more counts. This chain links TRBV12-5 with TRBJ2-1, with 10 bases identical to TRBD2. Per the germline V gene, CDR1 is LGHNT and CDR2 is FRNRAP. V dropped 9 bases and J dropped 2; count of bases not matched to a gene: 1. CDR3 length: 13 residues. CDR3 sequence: CASTSGAYNEQFF. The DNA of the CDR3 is TGTGCTAGCACTAGCGGGGCCTACAATGAGCAGTTCTTC.

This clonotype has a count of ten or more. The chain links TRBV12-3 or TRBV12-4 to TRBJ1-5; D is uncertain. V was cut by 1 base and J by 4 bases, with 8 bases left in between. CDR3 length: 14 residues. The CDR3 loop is CASSLGAGNQPQHF. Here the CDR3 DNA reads TGTGCCAGCAGTTTAGGTGCGGGAAATCAGCCCCAGCATTTT.

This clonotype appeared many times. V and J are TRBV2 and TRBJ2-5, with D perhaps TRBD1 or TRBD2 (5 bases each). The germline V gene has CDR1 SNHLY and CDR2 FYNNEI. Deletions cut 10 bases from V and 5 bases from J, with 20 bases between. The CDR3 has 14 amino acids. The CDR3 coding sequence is TGTGCCACCAGGACTGTTCCTCCAGGGGAGACCCAGTACTTC. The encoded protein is CATRTVPPGETQYF.

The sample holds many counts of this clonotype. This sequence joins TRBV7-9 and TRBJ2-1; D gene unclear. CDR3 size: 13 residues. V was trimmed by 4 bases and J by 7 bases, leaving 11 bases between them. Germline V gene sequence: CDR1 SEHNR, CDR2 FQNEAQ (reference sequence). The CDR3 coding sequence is TGTGCCAGCAGCTGGTTTGAGGTGAATGAGCAGTTCTTC. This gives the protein CASSWFEVNEQFF.

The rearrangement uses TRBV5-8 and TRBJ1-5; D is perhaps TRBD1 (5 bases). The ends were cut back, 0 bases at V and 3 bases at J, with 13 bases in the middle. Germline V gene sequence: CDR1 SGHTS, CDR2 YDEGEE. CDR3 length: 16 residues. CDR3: CASSLVGEGANQPQHF. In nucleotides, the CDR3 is TGTGCCAGCAGCTTGGTAGGGGAAGGGGCCAATCAGCCCCAGCATTTT. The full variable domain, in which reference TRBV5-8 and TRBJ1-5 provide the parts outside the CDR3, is EAGVTQSPTHLIKTRGQQATLRCSPISGHTSVYWYQQALGLGLQFLLWYDEGEERNRGNFPPRFSGRQFPNYSSELNVNALELEDSALYLCASSLVGEGANQPQHFGDGTRLSIL.

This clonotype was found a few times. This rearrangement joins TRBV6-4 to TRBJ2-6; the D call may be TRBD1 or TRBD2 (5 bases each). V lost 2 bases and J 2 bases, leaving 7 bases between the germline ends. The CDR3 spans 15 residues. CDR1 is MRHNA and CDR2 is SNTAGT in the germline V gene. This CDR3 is CASSDRGAGANVLTF. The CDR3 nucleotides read TGTGCCAGCAGTGACAGAGGGGCTGGGGCCAACGTCCTGACTTTC.